These 28 T cell receptor beta chains originate from one sample sequenced in a study of post-analysis software for immune sequencing data (dated by TCRdb to between 2015 and 2017). Overall study outcomes, separate from this receptor: Patients showed significantly higher frequencies than controls for about 5 TRBV segments, among them TRBV5-6, TRBV5-1 and TRBV20-1.

Antigens of these TCRs are unknown. Libraries were prepared through PCR. TCRdb lists the instrument as Illumina HiSeq 2500. Unique molecular identifiers were incorporated into TCR beta cDNA libraries to reduce PCR and sequencing biases. TCRdb cleaned the public reads at Q25 with fastp, built clones with MiXCR and kept in-frame beta chains. Merged by CDR3 protein, the rows form single entries marked with the most common genes and DNA. In this sample the table shows about 200,000 distinct CDR3 sequences, approximately 29% of which occur a single time. Around 3.2% of the sample goes to the ten largest clones. Sequencing was carried out using blood. These receptors were obtained from a girl under 18 with multiple sclerosis.

Of note for this clonotype: It may be a read error: a sequence one base away is much more abundant. The rearrangement links TRBV10-3 to TRBJ2-5; 7 nucleotides align to TRBD1. Germline V gives CDR1 ENHRY, CDR2 SYGVKD. This CDR3 contains 15 residues. The CDR3 sequence is CAIRENRGFSYEQHF. CDR3 coding DNA: TGTGCCATCAGGGAGAACAGGGGTTTTAGCTACGAGCAGCACTTC.

This chain joins TRBV20-1 and TRBJ1-3; D is undetermined. CDR3 size: 14 residues. In germline, CDR1 is DFQATT, CDR2 SNEGSKA (reference sequence). Trimming took off 1 base at V and 0 bases at J, with 7 bases between the two ends. CDR3 bases: TGCAGTGCTAGAGTCAGGAGCTCTGGAAACACCATATATTTT. It encodes CSARVRSSGNTIYF.

The CDR3 loop is CASSQTRNQPQHF. DNA for the CDR3: TGTGCCAGCAGCCAAACACGCAATCAGCCCCAGCATTTT. The chain combines TRBV3-1 with TRBJ1-5; unclear D gene. This CDR3 is 13 amino acids long. V was pared by 2 bases and J by 2 bases, with 4 bases between. Per the germline V gene, CDR1 is LGHDT and CDR2 is YNNKEL (reference sequence).

The chain links TRBV7-2 to TRBJ2-7; tentative D call: TRBD1 (6 bases). The CDR3 has 15 amino acids. The germline V and J ends were trimmed by 1 base and 3 bases, with 13 bases remaining between them. The germline CDR1 and CDR2 sequences are SGHTA and FQGNSA. As DNA, the CDR3 is TGTGCCAGCAGCTTAGTGTTAGGGGGAGACTACGAGCAGTACTTC. Amino acids: CASSLVLGGDYEQYF.

This clonotype was seen a few times. The V gene is TRBV28, the J gene TRBJ2-7; 15 bases are shared with TRBD2. The CDR3 length is 15 residues. J lost 0 bases, V lost 6 bases, and 0 bases had no gene match. Germline V gene sequence: CDR1 MDHEN, CDR2 SYDVKM. The CDR3 DNA sequence: TGTGCCAGCAGGGGACTAGCGGGGGGCTCCTACGAGCAGTACTTC. Translating it yields CASRGLAGGSYEQYF. Filled out from reference TRBV28 and TRBJ2-7, the complete variable domain reads DVKVTQSSRYLVKRTGEKVFLECVQDMDHENMFWYRQDPGLGLRLIYFSYDVKMKEKGDIPEGYSVSREKKERFSLILESASTNQTSMYLCASRGLAGGSYEQYFGPGTRLTVT.

This clonotype was observed many times. The gene calls are TRBV10-2 and TRBJ2-1; D may be TRBD2 (5 bases). CDR1 and CDR2 (germline): WSHSY, SAAADI. V was cut by 6 bases and J by 8 bases, with 17 bases left in between. This CDR3 is 14 amino acids long. CDR3 bases: TGCGCCAGCAGCTCCGCGGGTGTTGTGGATGAGCAGTTCTTC. Encoded protein: CASSSAGVVDEQFF.

This clonotype has at least ten counts. The chain employs TRBV7-9 and TRBJ2-7; 10 positions agree with TRBD1. This CDR3 region has 15 residues. V dropped 8 bases and J dropped 2; count of bases not matched to a gene: 9. From germline, CDR1 is SEHNR and CDR2 FQNEAQ (reference sequence). The CDR3 bases are TGTGCCAGCGCTTCGCCGGGACAGGGGACCTACGAGCAGTACTTC. Translating gives CASASPGQGTYEQYF.

This clonotype was observed many times. The V call is TRBV4-1, the J call TRBJ2-5; the D is unclear. The V and J ends lost 2 bases and 5 bases respectively, with 9 bases between them. Germline CDR1 MGHRA, CDR2 YSYEKL. The CDR3 length is 13 residues. CDR3 DNA: TGCGCCAGCAGCCAAACGGTTACGGAGACCCAGTACTTC. Translating it yields CASSQTVTETQYF.

Ten or more counts support this clonotype. The V call is TRBV28, the J call TRBJ2-4; D may be TRBD1 (5 bases). Germline CDR1 reads MDHEN; CDR2 reads SYDVKM. CDR3 size: 15 residues. Trimming removed 8 bases at V and 6 bases at J, with 20 bases between. The CDR3, as DNA: TGTGCCAGCCCCGTCCGGACACCAGACCCAAACATTCAGTACTTC. The encoded protein is CASPVRTPDPNIQYF.

CDR3 residues: CASSQKGGEWSTDTQYF. Written as DNA, the CDR3 is TGTGCCAGCAGCCAAAAGGGGGGGGAGTGGAGTACAGATACGCAGTATTTT. V gene TRBV4-2 combines with J gene TRBJ2-3; a weak D match, TRBD2 (7 bases). Trimming removed 2 bases from V and 3 bases from J, with 18 bases in between. Germline CDR1 is LGHNA and CDR2 is YNFKEQ. CDR3 length: 17 amino acids.

A word on this clonotype: A much bigger clone sits one base away, suggesting this may be a read error. This chain links TRBV20-1 with TRBJ1-1; the D is unclear. This CDR3 is 14 amino acids long. V lost 3 bases and J lost 1, with 12 bases in between. The germline V gene has CDR1 DFQATT and CDR2 SNEGSKA (reference sequence). The CDR3 loop reads CSASDYSGNTEAFF. The CDR3 DNA reads TGCAGTGCTAGTGATTACAGTGGGAACACTGAAGCTTTCTTT.

This clonotype has a count of ten or more. The chain carries TRBV12-3 or TRBV12-4 and TRBJ2-6; 7 positions match TRBD1. The V gene end was trimmed by 7 bases and the J gene end by 3 bases; junction bases not matched to a gene: 3. The CDR3 has 14 amino acids. The CDR3, as DNA: TGTGCCAGCAACAGGGGCGGTGGGGCCAACGTCCTGACTTTC. Protein sequence: CASNRGGGANVLTF.

This clonotype is a singleton in its sample. The chain recombines TRBV12-3 or TRBV12-4 with TRBJ2-1; tentatively, D is TRBD2 (5 bases). V gave up 8 bases and J gave up 5 bases, with 13 bases separating them. This CDR3 is 13 amino acids long. The CDR3 bases are TGTGCCAGCGGAGGAGCTCTGGACAATGAGCAGTTCTTC. Translation: CASGGALDNEQFF.

In its sample, this clonotype was seen many times. V is TRBV29-1 and J is TRBJ1-4; the D gene is possibly TRBD1 (6 bases). The CDR3 contains 13 residues. The germline V gene has CDR1 SQVTM and CDR2 ANQGSEA. The ends were cut back, 7 bases at V and 5 bases at J, with 14 bases in the middle. CDR3 in amino acids: CSGMDSRNEKLFF. CDR3 sequence (DNA): TGCAGCGGGATGGACAGTCGGAATGAAAAACTGTTTTTT.

This clonotype was found a few times. The chain carries TRBV7-9 and TRBJ2-3; 8 bases match TRBD2. V was pared by 10 bases and J by 0 bases, with 12 bases of the junction left unmatched. The CDR3 extends over 16 amino acids. Looked up from germline, CDR1 is SEHNR and CDR2 is FQNEAQ (reference sequence). This CDR3 is CAIRAGAGASTDTQYF. The CDR3 DNA reads TGTGCCATCCGCGCGGGAGCGGGGGCCAGCACAGATACGCAGTATTTT.

The table lists this clonotype with a few counts. V gene TRBV29-1 combines with J gene TRBJ1-1; 9 bases line up with TRBD1. This CDR3 contains 13 residues. Losses at the gene ends were 5 bases for V and 6 bases for J; bases not matched to a gene: 7. Germline assignment: CDR1 SQVTM and CDR2 ANQGSEA. As DNA, the CDR3 is TGCAGCGTTAAGGGACAGGGTAGTGCTGAAGCTTTCTTT. Its protein is CSVKGQGSAEAFF.

The CDR3 loop reads CASSPPESHDEQFF. The CDR3 DNA reads as TGTGCCAGCTCACCACCCGAATCACACGATGAGCAGTTCTTC. The chain links TRBV18 to TRBJ2-1; D remains ambiguous. The germline V gene has CDR1 KGHSH and CDR2 LQKENI. V lost 0 bases, J lost 8 bases, and 11 bases lay in between. The CDR3 is made up of 14 amino acids.

This clonotype was seen a few times. The V call is TRBV11-3, the J call TRBJ2-6; the match to TRBD1 covers 7 bases. Germline trimming cut 6 bases from V and 1 base from J; bases unmatched to any gene: 6. Germline assignment: CDR1 SGHNT and CDR2 YENEEA. This CDR3 is 16 amino acids long. In DNA form, the CDR3 reads TGTGCCAGCAGTGGACAGGCGAAGTCTGGGGCCAACGTCCTGACTTTC. Protein: CASSGQAKSGANVLTF.

The rearrangement joins TRBV20-1 to TRBJ2-7, with D possibly being TRBD1 or TRBD2 (7 bases each). Per the germline V gene, CDR1 is DFQATT and CDR2 is SNEGSKA (reference sequence). The V end lost 8 bases, the J end lost 7 bases, and 24 bases lay between the germline ends. The CDR3 is 14 amino acids. CDR3 protein: CSTGSRGGLGEQYF. The CDR3 nucleotides read TGCAGTACCGGGAGCAGGGGGGGGCTGGGGGAGCAGTACTTC.

This CDR3 reads CASSAFKAVTEAFF. CDR3 in DNA: TGCGCCAGCAGTGCCTTTAAAGCGGTCACTGAAGCTTTCTTT. The chain has TRBV10-1 and TRBJ1-1; D not certain. Trimming removed 4 bases from V and 4 bases from J, with 13 bases in between. From germline, CDR1 is WNHNN and CDR2 SYGVQD (reference sequence). CDR3 size: 14 residues.

The chain combines TRBV27 with TRBJ1-5; D remains unclear. Trimming left V 1 base short and J 6 bases short, with 10 bases between. Germline V gene sequence: CDR1 MNHEY, CDR2 SMNVEV (reference sequence). The CDR3 runs to 14 residues. The CDR3, as DNA: TGTGCCAGCAGTTTATTACCAGAAACTCAGCCCCAGCATTTT. Its protein is CASSLLPETQPQHF.

This clonotype was seen ten or more times. V gene TRBV2 combines with J gene TRBJ2-7, with a tentative D call TRBD2 (6 bases). V was trimmed by 0 bases and J by 5 bases, leaving 14 bases between them. Germline loops: CDR1 SNHLY, CDR2 FYNNEI. This CDR3 spans 15 amino acids. The CDR3 sequence: CASSEASGRRDEQYF. The CDR3 DNA is TGTGCCAGCAGTGAAGCATCAGGGAGGCGGGACGAGCAGTACTTC.

The CDR3 DNA sequence: TGTGCCAGCAGTTACTCGTATGAGCAGTTCTTC. It encodes CASSYSYEQFF. This chain uses TRBV6-6 with TRBJ2-1; no clear D. The CDR3 contains 11 residues. CDR1 MNHNY and CDR2 SVGAGI come from the germline V gene (reference sequence). Trimming took off 0 bases at V and 8 bases at J, with 2 bases between the two ends.

This clonotype was observed at least ten times. The J gene is TRBJ2-5, the V gene TRBV5-1; 9 bases match TRBD1. Germline V gene data show CDR1 as SGHRS and CDR2 as YFSETQ. The CDR3 is 16 amino acids. The ends lost 1 base at V and 3 bases at J; junction bases unmatched: 7. The CDR3 is CASSLNRGLREETQYF. The CDR3 nucleotides read TGCGCCAGCAGCTTGAACAGGGGGCTGCGCGAAGAGACCCAGTACTTC.

This chain joins TRBV2 and TRBJ2-7, with D hard to call. CDR3 length: 13 amino acids. Germline lookup yields CDR1 SNHLY and CDR2 FYNNEI. Trimming removed 7 bases at V and 0 bases at J, with 10 bases between. The CDR3 reads CASTRPDSYEQYF. DNA for the CDR3: TGTGCCAGCACCAGGCCAGACTCCTACGAGCAGTACTTC.

This clonotype was counted at least ten times. The V gene is TRBV29-1, the J gene TRBJ2-7; 7 nucleotides agree with TRBD1. The germline CDR1 and CDR2 sequences are SQVTM and ANQGSEA. The CDR3 has 13 residues. The junction had 7 bases not matched to a gene; V was cut back by 5 bases and J by 3 bases. The CDR3 reads CSVSTGVNYEQYF. In DNA form, the CDR3 reads TGCAGCGTTTCTACAGGGGTGAACTACGAGCAGTACTTC.

The sample holds many counts of this clonotype. The V call is TRBV29-1, the J call TRBJ2-1; D uncertain. The ends were cut back, 8 bases at V and 2 bases at J, with 10 bases in the middle. CDR3 size: 12 residues. Per the germline V gene, CDR1 is SQVTM and CDR2 is ANQGSEA. CDR3 region: CSTDKTYNEQFF. DNA of the CDR3: TGCAGCACCGACAAGACCTACAATGAGCAGTTCTTC.

Worth noting for this clonotype: The junction shows a germline mismatch at one end, possibly a read error. The gene calls are TRBV7-2 and TRBJ1-5; perhaps TRBD1 as D (5 bases). The CDR3 extends over 14 amino acids. The germline CDR1 and CDR2 sequences are SGHTA and FQGNSA. This CDR3 reads CAGSLVAQGQPQHF. The CDR3 region has the DNA TGTGCCGGCAGCTTAGTGGCTCAGGGTCAGCCCCAGCATTTT.